Listed below are T cell receptor beta chains from one sample, sequenced in a study of CD8 T cells in Susac syndrome. TCRdb analysed the immunoSEQ multiplex PCR reads with MiXCR anew, one entry per CDR3 protein. The top ten hold around 0.12% of the sample, which has 110,000 or so distinct CDR3 sequences, just under 95% seen once. The specimen was CD8+ T cells from PBMCs. Receptors were obtained from a human donor in good health. Each CDR3 is given with its conserved first and last residue. A D gene is named only where the DNA matches it firmly. Only some rows state a clone size, as once, few, many or a class for expanded clones.

CASSLAAAGGGETQYF	TGTGCCAGCAGCTTAGCGGCAGCGGGAGGGGGAGAGACCCAGTACTTC	-	TRBV7-2	TRBJ2-5	TRBD2
CSVDRGYEQYF	TGCAGCGTTGATCGAGGGTACGAGCAGTACTTC	-	TRBV29-1	TRBJ2-7	-
CASSPGGPNEQFF	TGTGCCAGTAGCCCGGGGGGCCCCAATGAGCAGTTCTTC	-	TRBV19	TRBJ2-1	-
CASNLLLAGVPAYEQYF	TGTGCCAGCAACTTACTACTAGCGGGGGTTCCCGCCTACGAGCAGTACTTC	-	TRBV11-2	TRBJ2-7	TRBD2
CASSQTESGPGNF	TGTGCCAGCAGCCAAACCGAATCGGGTCCGGGAAACTTT	-	TRBV3-1	TRBJ1-1	-
CASSYPGWTEAFF	TGTGCCAGCAGTTACCCAGGGTGGACTGAAGCTTTCTTT	-	TRBV6-2/TRBV6-3	TRBJ1-1	-
CASSHGATQYF	TGTGCCAGCAGCCACGGGGCGACCCAGTACTTC	-	TRBV14	TRBJ2-5	-
CSVVASVRETQYF	TGCAGCGTTGTAGCGTCCGTGAGGGAGACCCAGTACTTC	-	TRBV29-1	TRBJ2-5	-
CASSPDTSQETQYF	TGTGCCAGCAGCCCGGACACGTCCCAAGAGACCCAGTACTTC	-	TRBV5-4	TRBJ2-5	-
CASSLGRLTNYGYTF	TGTGCCAGCAGCTTGGGAAGGCTAACTAACTATGGCTACACCTTC	-	TRBV5-6	TRBJ1-2	-
CASSQEGTGPYEQYF	TGCGCCAGCAGCCAAGAGGGCACAGGGCCCTACGAGCAGTACTTC	-	TRBV4-3	TRBJ2-7	-
CASSQMDRGYYEQYF	TGTGCCAGCAGCCAGATGGACAGGGGGTATTACGAGCAGTACTTC	few	TRBV5-4	TRBJ2-7	TRBD1
CASRLPRDRVSDTQYF	TGTGCCAGCAGGCTGCCCCGGGACAGGGTATCAGATACGCAGTATTTT	once	TRBV6-2/TRBV6-3	TRBJ2-3	TRBD1
CSVGGNEKLFF	TGCAGCGTTGGGGGTAATGAAAAACTGTTTTTT	-	TRBV29-1	TRBJ1-4	-
CAWSVLAGNEQFF	TGTGCCTGGAGTGTACTAGCTGGCAATGAGCAGTTCTTC	-	TRBV30	TRBJ2-1	-
CSAGGWGSGYTF	TGCAGTGCTGGGGGGTGGGGCAGCGGCTACACCTTC	-	TRBV20-1	TRBJ1-2	-
CASRPWDSKIYGYTF	TGTGCCAGCAGACCCTGGGACAGTAAAATCTATGGCTACACCTTC	-	TRBV6-5	TRBJ1-2	TRBD1
CASSIFPPGTADEQFF	TGTGCCAGTAGTATATTCCCTCCAGGGACAGCTGATGAGCAGTTCTTC	-	TRBV19	TRBJ2-1	TRBD1
CASSQAKGRETQYF	TGCGCCAGCAGCCAAGCAAAGGGACGGGAGACCCAGTACTTC	-	TRBV4-3	TRBJ2-5	-
CASSEQGGVTEAFF	TGCGCCAGCAGCGAACAGGGTGGGGTCACTGAAGCTTTCTTT	-	TRBV5-1	TRBJ1-1	-
CASSQERRPEETQYF	TGTGCCAGCAGCCAAGAGCGCAGGCCCGAAGAGACCCAGTACTTC	-	TRBV4-2	TRBJ2-5	-
CRGRTGGGPETEAFF	TGCAGGGGGAGGACAGGGGGGGGACCCGAGACTGAAGCTTTCTTT	-	TRBV20-1	TRBJ1-1	TRBD1
CASSLGLSGGMAGNTIYF	TGCGCCAGCAGCTTGGGCTTATCGGGGGGAATGGCTGGAAACACCATATATTTT	-	TRBV5-1	TRBJ1-3	-
CSARVRDPPRPQHF	TGCAGTGCTCGGGTCCGGGACCCCCCCCGGCCCCAGCATTTT	-	TRBV20-1	TRBJ1-5	-
CASSLEYRQGVGGTEAFF	TGTGCCAGCAGCTTAGAGTATCGGCAGGGGGTAGGGGGCACTGAAGCTTTCTTT	-	TRBV7-2	TRBJ1-1	TRBD1
CASSLKGLLREPQHF	TGTGCCAGCAGTTTAAAAGGTCTTCTACGGGAGCCCCAGCATTTT	-	TRBV27	TRBJ1-5	-
CASSLAGFFPRSGEKLFF	TGTGCCAGCAGCTTGGCAGGATTTTTCCCTCGAAGTGGGGAAAAACTGTTTTTT	-	TRBV5-5	TRBJ1-4	-
CSGILRGAEAFF	TGCAGCGGAATTCTACGGGGGGCTGAAGCTTTCTTT	once	TRBV29-1	TRBJ1-1	-
CASSFLAGATGELFF	TGCGCCAGCAGCTTTCTAGCGGGAGCAACCGGGGAGCTGTTTTTT	-	TRBV5-1	TRBJ2-2	TRBD2
CASRTGTSGNTIYF	TGTGCCAGCAGGACCGGGACCTCTGGAAACACCATATATTTT	-	TRBV13	TRBJ1-3	-
CASSRPGVF	TGTGCCAGCAGCCGCCCGGGGGTCTTT	-	TRBV14	TRBJ1-6	-
CASSQVRGFEQYF	TGCGCCAGCAGCCAAGTGAGGGGGTTCGAGCAGTACTTC	once	TRBV4-3	TRBJ2-7	-
CASSQSGGDEQFF	TGTGCCAGCAGCCAATCAGGGGGCGATGAGCAGTTCTTC	-	TRBV3-1	TRBJ2-1	TRBD1
CASSRGDTNYGYTF	TGTGCCAGCAGCAGGGGCGATACTAACTATGGCTACACCTTC	-	TRBV11-1	TRBJ1-2	-
CATSRGLMNTEAFF	TGTGCCACCAGCAGAGGGTTGATGAACACTGAAGCTTTCTTT	-	TRBV15	TRBJ1-1	-
CSAGRVGDEQYF	TGCAGCGCCGGCCGGGTCGGGGACGAGCAGTACTTC	-	TRBV29-1	TRBJ2-7	-
CASSSPRQGTHYGYTF	TGTGCCAGCAGTTCTCCGAGACAGGGCACCCACTATGGCTACACCTTC	-	TRBV6-5	TRBJ1-2	TRBD1
CASNGQNSNQPQHF	TGTGCCAGCAACGGACAGAATAGCAATCAGCCCCAGCATTTT	-	TRBV6-6	TRBJ1-5	-
CAISEDRTGSPLHF	TGTGCCATCAGTGAGGACCGCACGGGATCACCCCTCCACTTT	once	TRBV10-3	TRBJ1-6	-
CASSDYRGGSYGYTF	TGTGCCAGCAGTGATTACAGGGGTGGGAGCTATGGCTACACCTTC	-	TRBV25-1	TRBJ1-2	TRBD1
CASSEQGNPYLLF	TGTGCCAGCAGTGAACAGGGAAATCCCTACCTCCTCTTC	-	TRBV2	TRBJ2-1	-
CASSSWREAFTDTQYF	TGTGCCAGCAGTTCCTGGCGGGAAGCCTTCACAGATACGCAGTATTTT	-	TRBV27	TRBJ2-3	-
CASSEGETQYF	TGTGCCAGCAGTGAAGGAGAGACCCAGTACTTC	-	TRBV6-1	TRBJ2-5	-
CASSPDRGRNIQYF	TGTGCCAGCAGCCCTGACAGGGGGAGGAACATTCAGTACTTC	-	TRBV7-2	TRBJ2-4	TRBD1
CSVEDFLGGTGELFF	TGCAGCGTTGAAGATTTCCTGGGGGGGACCGGGGAGCTGTTTTTT	-	TRBV29-1	TRBJ2-2	TRBD2